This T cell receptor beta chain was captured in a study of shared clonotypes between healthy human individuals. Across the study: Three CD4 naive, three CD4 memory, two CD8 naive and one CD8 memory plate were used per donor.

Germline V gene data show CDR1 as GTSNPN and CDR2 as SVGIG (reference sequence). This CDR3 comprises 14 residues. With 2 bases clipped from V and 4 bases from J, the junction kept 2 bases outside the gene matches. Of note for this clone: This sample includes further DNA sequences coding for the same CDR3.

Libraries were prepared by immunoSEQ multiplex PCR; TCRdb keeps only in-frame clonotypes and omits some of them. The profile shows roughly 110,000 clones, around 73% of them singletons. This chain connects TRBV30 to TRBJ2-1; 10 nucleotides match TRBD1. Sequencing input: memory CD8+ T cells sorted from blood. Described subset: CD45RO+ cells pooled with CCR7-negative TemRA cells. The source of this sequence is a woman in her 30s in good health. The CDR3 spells CAWSSDRGYNEQFF. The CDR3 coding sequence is TGTGCCTGGAGTTCGGACAGGGGGTACAATGAGCAGTTCTTC.